This TCR beta chain came from a study of T cell clusters in autoimmune cytopenias. The CDR3 covers 13 residues. Germline CDR1 is MNHEY and CDR2 is SVGAGI. TRB rearrangements were amplified by touch-down multiplex PCR with mixed TRB-A/B primers. TCRdb re-called the multiplex PCR reads; one entry per CDR3 protein, DNA not given. In total, the table holds 12,000 or so distinct CDR3 sequences. Roughly 38,000 genome equivalents of blood DNA were amplified for TRB. The sample was also reused in another study, on T cell repertoires in aging, cancer and after chemotherapy. That paper states: Six age groups, ranging from 30 or younger to 70 or older, included the donors. Rebound thymic output was suggested by rising median generation probability during chemotherapy in each cancer cohort.

The origin of this receptor is a human donor in good health. What was sequenced was peripheral blood. The gene calls are TRBV6-5 and TRBJ1-2; TCRdb reports TRBD1, a call that lacks DNA to check it against. The CDR3 protein is CASSRGADYGYTF.